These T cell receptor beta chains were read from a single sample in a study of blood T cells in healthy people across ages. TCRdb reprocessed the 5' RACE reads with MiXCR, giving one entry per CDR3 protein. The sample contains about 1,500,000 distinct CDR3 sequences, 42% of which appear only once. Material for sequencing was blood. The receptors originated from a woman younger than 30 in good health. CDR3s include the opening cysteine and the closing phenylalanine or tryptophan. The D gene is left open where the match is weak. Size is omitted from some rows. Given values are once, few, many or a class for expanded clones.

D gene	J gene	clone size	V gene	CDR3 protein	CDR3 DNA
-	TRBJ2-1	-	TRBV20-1	CSVGPYNEQFF	TGCAGTGTGGGTCCCTACAATGAGCAGTTCTTC
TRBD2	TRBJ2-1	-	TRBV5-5	CASSRTSGLGTYEQFF	TGTGCCAGCAGCCGGACTAGCGGGTTAGGGACCTACGAGCAGTTCTTC
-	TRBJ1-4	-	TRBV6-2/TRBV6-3	CASSYNTGTSTNEKLFF	TGTGCCAGCAGTTACAATACAGGGACCTCAACTAATGAAAAACTGTTTTTT
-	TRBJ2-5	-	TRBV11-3	CASSSVEETQYF	TGTGCCAGCAGCTCGGTTGAAGAGACCCAGTACTTC
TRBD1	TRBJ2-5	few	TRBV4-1	CASSQSGQGVGETQYF	TGCGCCAGCAGCCAGTCGGGACAGGGGGTCGGTGAGACCCAGTACTTC
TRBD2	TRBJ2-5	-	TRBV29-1	CSVERQGGETQYF	TGCAGCGTTGAACGTCAGGGAGGGGAGACCCAGTACTTC
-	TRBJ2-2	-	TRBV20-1	CSAQVPGELFF	TGCAGTGCCCAGGTCCCCGGGGAGCTGTTTTTT
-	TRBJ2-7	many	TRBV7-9	CASSLLGIGSEQYF	TGTGCCAGCAGCTTATTGGGGATAGGCAGCGAGCAGTACTTC
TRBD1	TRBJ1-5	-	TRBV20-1	CSALWTGSNQPQHF	TGCAGTGCTCTATGGACAGGGAGCAATCAGCCCCAGCATTTT
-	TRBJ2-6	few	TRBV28	CASSLFGALANVLTF	TGTGCCAGCAGTTTATTTGGGGCCTTGGCCAACGTCCTGACTTTC
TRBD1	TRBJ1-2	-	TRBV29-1	CSAIRTGGDYGYTF	TGCAGCGCTATCCGGACAGGTGGGGACTATGGCTACACCTTC
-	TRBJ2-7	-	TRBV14	CASSQVPKGQDSEQYF	TGTGCCAGCAGCCAAGTCCCGAAGGGCCAGGATTCCGAGCAGTACTTC
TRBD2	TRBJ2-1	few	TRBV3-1	CASRRERGGTYHEQFF	TGTGCCAGCAGACGCGAGCGGGGGGGCACTTATCATGAGCAGTTCTTC
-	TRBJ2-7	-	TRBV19	CASSIGSGGEQYF	TGTGCCAGTAGTATTGGTTCCGGTGGGGAGCAGTACTTC
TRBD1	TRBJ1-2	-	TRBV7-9	CASSLGTGRYDGYTF	TGTGCCAGCAGCCTCGGGACAGGGAGATACGATGGCTACACCTTC
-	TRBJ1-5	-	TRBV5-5	CASSLNLYSNQPQHF	TGTGCCAGCAGCTTGAACCTTTATAGCAATCAGCCCCAGCATTTT
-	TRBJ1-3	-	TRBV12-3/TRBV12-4	CASSFGFGGARNTIYF	TGTGCCAGCAGTTTTGGGTTCGGGGGGGCGCGAAACACCATATATTTT
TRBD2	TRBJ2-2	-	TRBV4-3	CASSPRTSGGNGELFF	TGCGCCAGCAGCCCGAGGACTAGCGGGGGTAACGGGGAGCTGTTTTTT
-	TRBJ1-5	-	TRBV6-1	CASATTYSNQPQHF	TGTGCCAGCGCGACGACTTATAGCAATCAGCCCCAGCATTTT
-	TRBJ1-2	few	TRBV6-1	CASSVYGYGYTF	TGTGCCAGCAGTGTATATGGCTATGGCTACACCTTC
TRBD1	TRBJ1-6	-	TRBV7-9	CASSLGGTGGDSPLHF	TGTGCCAGCAGCTTAGGAGGGACAGGGGGCGATTCACCCCTCCACTTT
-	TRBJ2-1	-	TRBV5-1	CASSLNRADEQFF	TGCGCCAGCAGCTTGAACAGGGCAGATGAGCAGTTCTTC
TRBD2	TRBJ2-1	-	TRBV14	CASRRLAGSYSEQFF	TGTGCCAGCAGACGATTAGCGGGAAGCTACAGTGAGCAGTTCTTC
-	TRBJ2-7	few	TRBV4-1	CASSQEEGRGEQYF	TGCGCCAGCAGCCAAGAAGAGGGAAGGGGGGAGCAGTACTTC
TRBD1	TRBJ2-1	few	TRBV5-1	CASRSTGQSYNEQFF	TGCGCCAGCAGGTCGACAGGGCAATCCTACAATGAGCAGTTCTTC
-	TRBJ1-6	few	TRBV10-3	CAISVVGENSPLHF	TGTGCCATCAGTGTTGTCGGGGAGAATTCACCCCTCCACTTT